The rows below give T cell receptor beta chains drawn from one sample of a study of T cell responses to AZD1222 COVID-19 vaccine. This table comes from immunoSEQ multiplex PCR, and its TCRdb copy is limited to in-frame clones, with some not included. The sample shows 100,000 or so clones, approximately 89% of them seen only once. The sequencing used peripheral blood, collected 28 days after the second AZD1222 dose. The receptor set was obtained from an adult who received the AZD1222 COVID-19 vaccine. Each CDR3 is given with its conserved first and last residue. D genes are given only for firm matches. The size entry is marked missing in some rows and otherwise reads once, few, many or a size class.

d_gene,abundance,j_gene,v_gene,len,CDR3aa,CDR3nt
NA,NA,TRBJ2-7,TRBV2,14,CASSREKGSYEQYF,TGTGCCAGCAGCCGGGAAAAGGGATCCTACGAGCAGTACTTC
TRBD2,NA,TRBJ2-2,TRBV5-1,15,CASSSGLDATGELFF,TGCGCCAGCAGCTCCGGACTAGATGCCACCGGGGAGCTGTTTTTT
NA,NA,TRBJ2-1,TRBV6-6,15,CASRLPRGGDNEQFF,TGTGCCAGCAGACTGCCCCGAGGGGGTGACAATGAGCAGTTCTTC
TRBD2,NA,TRBJ2-5,TRBV5-1,16,CASSLGLAGGGETQYF,TGCGCCAGCAGCTTGGGACTAGCGGGAGGGGGAGAGACCCAGTACTTC
NA,NA,TRBJ2-1,TRBV5-8,17,CASIPGGGASDYNEQFF,TGTGCCAGCATCCCTGGCGGGGGCGCCTCTGACTACAATGAGCAGTTCTTC
NA,once,TRBJ1-5,TRBV6-6,13,CASTGGLGQPQHF,TGTGCCAGCACGGGAGGGCTTGGTCAGCCCCAGCATTTT
TRBD2,NA,TRBJ2-1,TRBV7-8,15,CASSITSGLYNEQFF,TGTGCCAGCAGCATCACTAGCGGGCTGTACAATGAGCAGTTCTTC
NA,NA,TRBJ1-4,TRBV3-1/TRBV3-2,14,CASSHTGQSEKLFF,TGTGCCAGCAGCCATACTGGCCAGTCTGAAAAACTGTTTTTT
TRBD1,NA,TRBJ2-5,TRBV19,13,CASSRDRGETQYF,TGTGCCAGTAGCCGGGACAGGGGTGAGACCCAGTACTTC
NA,NA,TRBJ2-7,TRBV3-1/TRBV3-2,15,CASSQGYQPFYEQYF,TGTGCCAGCAGCCAAGGGTATCAGCCCTTCTACGAGCAGTACTTC
NA,once,TRBJ2-2,TRBV5-4,15,CASSGSRLNTGELFF,TGTGCCAGCAGCGGGAGCCGTCTGAACACCGGGGAGCTGTTTTTT
TRBD1,NA,TRBJ2-7,TRBV18,15,CASSPLSGTGGEQYF,TGTGCCAGCTCCCCCCTGAGTGGGACAGGGGGAGAGCAGTACTTC
TRBD1,NA,TRBJ2-7,TRBV19,12,CASRTDRGEQYF,TGTGCCAGTAGAACAGACAGGGGCGAGCAGTACTTC
NA,NA,TRBJ1-2,TRBV3-1/TRBV3-2,17,CASSQSTGSLEVYGYTF,TGTGCCAGCAGCCAATCCACAGGAAGTTTGGAAGTCTATGGCTACACCTTC
TRBD2,NA,TRBJ2-7,TRBV5-6,16,CASSLPSGRSSYEQYF,TGTGCCAGCAGCTTGCCTAGCGGGAGAAGCTCCTACGAGCAGTACTTC
NA,NA,TRBJ2-5,TRBV16,14,CASSHLTGPETQYF,TGTGCCAGCAGCCATCTTACAGGGCCGGAGACCCAGTACTTC
NA,NA,TRBJ2-3,TRBV6-2/TRBV6-3,11,CASSNRNTQYF,TGTGCCAGCAGTAACCGAAATACGCAGTATTTT
NA,NA,TRBJ2-3,TRBV5-1,14,CASSLSGTKDTQYF,TGCGCCAGCAGCTTGAGCGGCACCAAAGATACGCAGTATTTT
NA,NA,TRBJ1-5,TRBV19,14,CASALRRGGQPQHF,TGTGCCAGTGCGCTACGGAGGGGTGGCCAGCCCCAGCATTTT
NA,NA,TRBJ1-3,TRBV6-5,14,CASKTLETGNTIYF,TGTGCCAGCAAGACTCTAGAAACTGGAAACACCATATATTTT
NA,NA,TRBJ2-1,TRBV19,12,CASSRPDNEQFF,TGTGCCAGTAGCCGACCTGACAATGAGCAGTTCTTC
NA,NA,TRBJ1-6,TRBV19,14,CASSIDPYNSPLHF,TGTGCCAGTAGTATCGACCCCTATAATTCACCCCTCCACTTT
NA,once,TRBJ2-7,TRBV28,14,CASSRLFRTYEQYF,TGTGCCAGCAGTCGACTTTTTCGCACCTACGAGCAGTACTTC
TRBD2,NA,TRBJ2-7,TRBV10-1,18,CASSEKWEREGDRYEQYF,TGCGCCAGCAGTGAAAAGTGGGAGCGGGAGGGCGATCGCTACGAGCAGTACTTC
NA,NA,TRBJ1-1,TRBV4-2,14,CASSHGGYDTEAFF,TGTGCCAGCAGCCACGGAGGGTACGACACTGAAGCTTTCTTT
NA,NA,TRBJ2-3,TRBV6-5,14,CASSYSSTSNTQYF,TGTGCCAGCAGTTACTCCTCCACGAGCAATACGCAGTATTTT
NA,NA,TRBJ1-5,TRBV12-5,14,CASGLPGLHQPQHF,TGTGCTAGTGGTTTGCCGGGTCTGCATCAGCCCCAGCATTTT
TRBD1,NA,TRBJ1-2,TRBV15,17,CATSRGGTGGEVQGYTF,TGTGCCACCAGCAGAGGAGGGACAGGGGGCGAGGTTCAGGGCTACACCTTC
NA,NA,TRBJ1-5,TRBV19,15,CASSPTDRGNQPQHF,TGTGCCAGTAGTCCGACCGATAGAGGCAATCAGCCCCAGCATTTT
NA,NA,TRBJ2-4,TRBV3-1/TRBV3-2,10,CASSQNIQYF,TGTGCCAGCAGCCAAAACATTCAGTACTTC
NA,NA,TRBJ1-2,TRBV5-1,14,CASSLSEGSYGYTF,TGCGCCAGCAGCCTGTCGGAGGGGTCCTATGGCTACACCTTC
NA,NA,TRBJ2-5,TRBV5-1,17,CASSPLIGAGNQETQYF,TGCGCCAGCAGCCCTCTGATAGGGGCAGGTAACCAAGAGACCCAGTACTTC
TRBD2,NA,TRBJ2-1,TRBV7-3,17,CASSLTLAGSSYNEQFF,TGTGCCAGCAGCTTAACTTTAGCGGGGAGCTCCTACAATGAGCAGTTCTTC